Following are 9 T cell receptor beta chains from one sample sequenced in a study of OX40 agonist ivuxolimab in advanced cancers. Profiled with immunoSEQ multiplex PCR; TCRdb holds only in-frame clones, not every one. The sample records some 65,000 clones, around 87% being singletons. The sequences come from CD4+ or CD8+ T cells sorted from blood, collected in a trial of the OX40 agonist ivuxolimab. Source of these receptors: an adult with an advanced solid tumor such as melanoma, head and neck, liver or kidney cancer.

The chain recombines TRBV6-5 with TRBJ1-4; no reliable D call. Trimming pared 0 bases from V and 8 bases from J, leaving 10 bases between. This CDR3 has 14 residues. Germline-derived CDR1 and CDR2 are MNHEY and SVGAGI. CDR3 nucleotide sequence: TGTGCCAGCAGTTACTCGCTGGGGATGGAAAAACTGTTTTTT. This encodes CASSYSLGMEKLFF.

The CDR3 reads CASSVGQSSYEQYF. In DNA form, the CDR3 reads TGTGCCAGCAGCGTAGGACAGAGCTCCTACGAGCAGTACTTC. V usage is TRBV9 and J usage is TRBJ2-7; D possibly corresponds to TRBD1 (5 bases). There are 14 residues in the CDR3. CDR1 and CDR2 (germline): SGDLS, YYNGEE. The V end lost 0 bases, the J end lost 0 bases, and 7 bases lay between the germline ends.

The chain recombines TRBV11-3 with TRBJ2-1, with TRBD2 matching over 8 bases. The V gene's germline CDR1 is SGHNT and CDR2 YENEEA. The J segment lost 5 bases and the V segment lost 1 base, leaving 4 bases of the junction unmatched. CDR3 length equals 15 residues. As DNA, the CDR3 is TGTGCCAGCAGCTTAGTCGCGGGAGGTGACAATGAGCAGTTCTTC. Protein: CASSLVAGGDNEQFF.

The chain couples TRBV27 to TRBJ2-7, with a tentative D call TRBD1 (5 bases). Trimming pared 4 bases from V and 3 bases from J, leaving 16 bases between. CDR3 size: 15 residues. Looked up from germline, CDR1 is MNHEY and CDR2 is SMNVEV (reference sequence). As DNA, the CDR3 is TGTGCCAGCAGTTCAACGGTGGCAGGGCACTACGAGCAGTACTTC. Its translation is CASSSTVAGHYEQYF.

The chain has TRBV5-1 and TRBJ2-2; D gene ambiguous. V gave up 0 bases and J gave up 1 base, with 22 bases separating them. The CDR3 has 20 amino acids. CDR1 SGHRS and CDR2 YFSETQ come from the germline V gene. The CDR3 sequence: CASSLVSGFVNLGNTGELFF. The CDR3 region has the DNA TGCGCCAGCAGCTTGGTCTCTGGATTTGTTAACCTGGGGAACACCGGGGAGCTGTTTTTT.

This clone was found a few times. The chain is built from TRBV5-6 and TRBJ2-7; tentatively, D is TRBD2 (5 bases). The CDR3 is made up of 16 amino acids. The germline V and J ends were trimmed by 4 bases and 4 bases, with 21 bases remaining between them. The germline gives CDR1 SGHDT, CDR2 YYEEEE. The CDR3 sequence: CASSQRPGSDLYEQYF. Written as DNA, the CDR3 is TGTGCCAGCAGCCAACGACCGGGATCCGACTTATACGAGCAGTACTTC.

This chain joins TRBV6-5 and TRBJ1-2; a weak D match, TRBD1 (6 bases). V was cut by 6 bases and J by 6 bases, with 14 bases left in between. The germline CDR1 and CDR2 sequences are MNHEY and SVGAGI. This CDR3 comprises 13 residues. CDR3 in amino acids: CASSRTDWNGYTF. DNA for the CDR3: TGTGCCAGCAGCAGGACAGACTGGAATGGCTACACCTTC.

This chain uses TRBV5-4 with TRBJ1-1; unclear D gene. Germline CDR1 SGHNT, CDR2 YYREEE (reference sequence). The CDR3 runs to 15 residues. Deletions cut 4 bases from V and 1 base from J, with 14 bases between. This chain's CDR3 is CASSPTNYGNTEAFF. In DNA form, the CDR3 reads TGTGCCAGCAGCCCTACAAATTATGGGAACACTGAAGCTTTCTTT.

This clone was detected once. This chain uses TRBV30 with TRBJ2-1, with D maybe TRBD1 (5 bases). CDR3 length: 14 amino acids. Trimming cost V 0 bases and J 3 bases, with 9 bases left between them. Germline CDR1 and CDR2: GTSNPN and SVGIG (reference sequence). The CDR3 nucleotides are TGTGCCTGGAGTGTAGGGGCTAGCTACAATGAGCAGTTCTTC. It yields the protein CAWSVGASYNEQFF. Drawing the rest from reference TRBV30 and TRBJ2-1, the complete variable domain is SQTIHQWPATLVQPVGSPLSLECTVEGTSNPNLYWYRQAAGRGLQLLFYSVGIGQISSEVPQNLSASRPQDRQFILSSKKLLLSDSGFYLCAWSVGASYNEQFFGPGTRLTVL.